This T cell receptor (beta chain) was captured in a study of OX40 agonist ivuxolimab in advanced cancers. Study-level results: CD8+ T cells showed, on average, more clonal expansion than CD4+ cells. Not determined was the antigen specificity of the expanded peripheral T cells. Nonresponders included some who also had low normalized T-cell clonal expansion.

The V gene lost 0 bases and the J gene lost 7 bases, with 13 bases spanning the gap. CDR1 and CDR2 (germline): LNHNV, YYDKDF (reference sequence). This CDR3 has 15 amino acids. Remarks on this clone: Its antigen is as yet unknown.

Data came from immunoSEQ multiplex PCR; TCRdb stores just in-frame clones and leaves some out. The sample holds roughly 28,000 clones; about 88% are singletons and the top ten take nearly 15%. Blood sampling was done at baseline, cycle 4 day 1, and cycle 7 day 1. This receptor was taken from an adult with an advanced solid tumor such as melanoma, head and neck, liver or kidney cancer. Material: CD4+ or CD8+ T cells sorted from blood, obtained in a trial of the OX40 agonist ivuxolimab. The rearrangement joins TRBV15 to TRBJ1-5, with D possibly TRBD1 on 6 matching bases. This CDR3 reads CATSRDSQGNQPQHF. CDR3 sequence (DNA): TGTGCCACCAGCAGAGATAGTCAGGGGAACCAGCCCCAGCATTTT.